A selection of T cell receptor beta chains follows, all from one sample in a study of beta chain features in type 1 diabetes. Sequenced by immunoSEQ multiplex PCR; TCRdb stores in-frame clones only, minus some. The profile shows some 660,000 clones, over 12% of them singletons. The sample comprised naive CD4+ T cells from blood. The receptors originated from a man between 18 and 35 years old with type 1 diabetes. Each CDR3 is given with its conserved first and last residue. The order of the fields is V gene, clone size, CDR3 length, D gene, J gene, CDR3 protein, CDR3 DNA. D genes are given only for firm matches. Some rows mark clone size as missing; the rest say once, few, many or name a class of expanded clone.

v_call: TRBV5-1; clone_size: NA; cdr3_length: 15; d_call: NA; j_call: TRBJ2-3; cdr3_aa: CASSLALGALDTQYF; cdr3_nt: TGCGCCAGCAGCTTGGCCTTAGGGGCTTTGGATACGCAGTATTTT
v_call: TRBV28; clone_size: few; cdr3_length: 15; d_call: NA; j_call: TRBJ2-3; cdr3_aa: CASSLGGARADTQYF; cdr3_nt: TGTGCCAGCAGCCTGGGTGGGGCCAGGGCAGATACGCAGTATTTT
v_call: TRBV30; clone_size: few; cdr3_length: 11; d_call: NA; j_call: TRBJ2-1; cdr3_aa: CAWSTAWEQFF; cdr3_nt: TGTGCCTGGAGTACCGCATGGGAGCAGTTCTTC
v_call: TRBV30; clone_size: few; cdr3_length: 14; d_call: NA; j_call: TRBJ1-4; cdr3_aa: CAWSARTGSEKLFF; cdr3_nt: TGTGCCTGGAGTGCGAGAACAGGGTCTGAAAAACTGTTTTTT
v_call: TRBV7-2; clone_size: NA; cdr3_length: 15; d_call: NA; j_call: TRBJ2-7; cdr3_aa: CASSPRPGGRYEQYF; cdr3_nt: TGTGCCAGCAGCCCCCGCCCCGGCGGGCGATACGAGCAGTACTTC
v_call: TRBV7-2; clone_size: NA; cdr3_length: 15; d_call: NA; j_call: TRBJ1-1; cdr3_aa: CASSSGRPGRAEAFF; cdr3_nt: TGTGCCAGCAGCTCCGGTCGGCCAGGAAGGGCTGAAGCTTTCTTT
v_call: TRBV4-1; clone_size: once; cdr3_length: 16; d_call: NA; j_call: TRBJ2-7; cdr3_aa: CASSQQDGVPPYEQYF; cdr3_nt: TGCGCCAGCAGCCAACAAGACGGAGTACCTCCCTACGAGCAGTACTTC
v_call: TRBV5-4; clone_size: NA; cdr3_length: 14; d_call: TRBD1; j_call: TRBJ1-6; cdr3_aa: CASNSDRGDSPLHF; cdr3_nt: TGTGCCAGCAACAGTGACAGGGGAGATTCACCCCTCCACTTT
v_call: TRBV9; clone_size: NA; cdr3_length: 14; d_call: TRBD2; j_call: TRBJ2-5; cdr3_aa: CASSARTSQETQYF; cdr3_nt: TGTGCCAGCAGCGCTAGGACTAGCCAGGAGACCCAGTACTTC
v_call: TRBV28; clone_size: NA; cdr3_length: 12; d_call: NA; j_call: TRBJ2-7; cdr3_aa: CASSWTVREQYF; cdr3_nt: TGTGCCAGCAGTTGGACAGTGCGTGAGCAGTACTTC
v_call: TRBV11-2; clone_size: NA; cdr3_length: 12; d_call: NA; j_call: TRBJ1-4; cdr3_aa: CASSLVGVELFF; cdr3_nt: TGTGCCAGCAGCTTAGTCGGGGTGGAACTGTTTTTT
v_call: TRBV5-1; clone_size: few; cdr3_length: 14; d_call: TRBD1; j_call: TRBJ2-1; cdr3_aa: CASTGQGLNNEQFF; cdr3_nt: TGCGCCAGCACCGGACAGGGCCTCAACAATGAGCAGTTCTTC
v_call: TRBV6-6; clone_size: few; cdr3_length: 16; d_call: NA; j_call: TRBJ2-5; cdr3_aa: CASYVGRGGGGETQYF; cdr3_nt: TGTGCCAGCTACGTTGGGAGGGGGGGCGGTGGAGAGACCCAGTACTTC
v_call: TRBV7-8; clone_size: NA; cdr3_length: 14; d_call: NA; j_call: TRBJ1-6; cdr3_aa: CASSLQGRAAPLHF; cdr3_nt: TGTGCCAGCAGCTTACAGGGCCGGGCGGCACCCCTCCACTTT
v_call: TRBV5-6; clone_size: NA; cdr3_length: 11; d_call: NA; j_call: TRBJ1-1; cdr3_aa: CASSLFTEAFF; cdr3_nt: TGTGCCAGCAGCTTATTCACTGAAGCTTTCTTT
v_call: TRBV7-9; clone_size: NA; cdr3_length: 14; d_call: NA; j_call: TRBJ1-2; cdr3_aa: CASSLMGTPYGYTF; cdr3_nt: TGTGCCAGCAGCTTAATGGGGACCCCCTATGGCTACACCTTC
v_call: TRBV7-2; clone_size: few; cdr3_length: 13; d_call: NA; j_call: TRBJ2-1; cdr3_aa: CASSSRSGNEQFF; cdr3_nt: TGTGCCAGCAGCTCTAGATCCGGGAATGAGCAGTTCTTC
v_call: TRBV9; clone_size: few; cdr3_length: 15; d_call: NA; j_call: TRBJ2-3; cdr3_aa: CASSNKAGIPDTQYF; cdr3_nt: TGTGCCAGCAGCAACAAGGCAGGGATACCAGATACGCAGTATTTT
v_call: TRBV5-1; clone_size: NA; cdr3_length: 15; d_call: TRBD1; j_call: TRBJ2-5; cdr3_aa: CASNLSGTGFETQYF; cdr3_nt: TGCGCCAGCAACTTATCCGGGACAGGGTTTGAGACCCAGTACTTC
v_call: TRBV7-2; clone_size: NA; cdr3_length: 16; d_call: TRBD1; j_call: TRBJ2-7; cdr3_aa: CASKVPGQGPSYEQYF; cdr3_nt: TGTGCCAGCAAGGTTCCGGGACAGGGCCCTTCCTACGAGCAGTACTTC
v_call: TRBV6-1; clone_size: NA; cdr3_length: 13; d_call: TRBD1; j_call: TRBJ2-1; cdr3_aa: CASRGQGASEQFF; cdr3_nt: TGTGCCAGCAGGGGACAGGGGGCGAGCGAGCAGTTCTTC
v_call: TRBV7-9; clone_size: NA; cdr3_length: 15; d_call: TRBD1; j_call: TRBJ2-3; cdr3_aa: CASSLAGQGADTQYF; cdr3_nt: TGTGCCAGCAGCTTAGCAGGGCAGGGGGCAGATACGCAGTATTTT
v_call: TRBV18; clone_size: few; cdr3_length: 12; d_call: NA; j_call: TRBJ1-6; cdr3_aa: CASSPGPSPLHF; cdr3_nt: TGTGCCAGCTCTCCCGGTCCTTCACCCCTCCACTTT
v_call: TRBV2; clone_size: few; cdr3_length: 16; d_call: NA; j_call: TRBJ2-1; cdr3_aa: CASSEFRDVAYNEQFF; cdr3_nt: TGTGCCAGCAGTGAATTCCGGGACGTCGCCTACAATGAGCAGTTCTTC
v_call: TRBV7-2; clone_size: NA; cdr3_length: 16; d_call: TRBD2; j_call: TRBJ2-5; cdr3_aa: CASSLVPLAGGETQYF; cdr3_nt: TGTGCCAGCAGCTTGGTTCCCCTAGCGGGAGGAGAGACCCAGTACTTC
v_call: TRBV29-1; clone_size: NA; cdr3_length: 13; d_call: TRBD1; j_call: TRBJ1-2; cdr3_aa: CSVARDSSYGYTF; cdr3_nt: TGCAGCGTTGCCAGGGACAGCTCCTATGGCTACACCTTC
v_call: TRBV6-1; clone_size: NA; cdr3_length: 14; d_call: NA; j_call: TRBJ2-5; cdr3_aa: CASSEDRVRETQYF; cdr3_nt: TGTGCCAGCAGTGAAGACAGGGTCAGAGAGACCCAGTACTTC
v_call: TRBV5-6; clone_size: NA; cdr3_length: 12; d_call: NA; j_call: TRBJ2-1; cdr3_aa: CASSLTRNEQFF; cdr3_nt: TGTGCCAGCAGCTTAACCCGCAATGAGCAGTTCTTC
v_call: TRBV18; clone_size: few; cdr3_length: 14; d_call: TRBD1; j_call: TRBJ2-7; cdr3_aa: CASFSGTGLYEQYF; cdr3_nt: TGTGCCAGCTTTTCCGGGACAGGATTATACGAGCAGTACTTC
v_call: TRBV9; clone_size: NA; cdr3_length: 13; d_call: NA; j_call: TRBJ2-5; cdr3_aa: CASSLAGWETQYF; cdr3_nt: TGTGCCAGCAGCCTAGCAGGTTGGGAGACCCAGTACTTC
v_call: TRBV28; clone_size: NA; cdr3_length: 16; d_call: NA; j_call: TRBJ2-5; cdr3_aa: CASSSVGKGGVETQYF; cdr3_nt: TGTGCCAGCAGTTCCGTCGGGAAGGGGGGAGTGGAGACCCAGTACTTC
v_call: TRBV11-2; clone_size: few; cdr3_length: 13; d_call: NA; j_call: TRBJ1-2; cdr3_aa: CASSLEWGNGYTF; cdr3_nt: TGTGCCAGCAGCTTAGAGTGGGGGAATGGCTACACCTTC
v_call: TRBV5-1; clone_size: NA; cdr3_length: 14; d_call: NA; j_call: TRBJ2-5; cdr3_aa: CASSSQGNQETQYF; cdr3_nt: TGCGCCAGCAGCTCCCAGGGGAACCAAGAGACCCAGTACTTC
v_call: TRBV4-1; clone_size: few; cdr3_length: 14; d_call: NA; j_call: TRBJ1-5; cdr3_aa: CASTPGTLHQPQHF; cdr3_nt: TGCGCCAGCACCCCAGGGACTCTCCATCAGCCCCAGCATTTT
v_call: TRBV18; clone_size: NA; cdr3_length: 12; d_call: NA; j_call: TRBJ2-1; cdr3_aa: CASSNTYNEQFF; cdr3_nt: TGTGCCAGCTCCAATACGTACAATGAGCAGTTCTTC
v_call: TRBV5-1; clone_size: few; cdr3_length: 14; d_call: TRBD1; j_call: TRBJ2-1; cdr3_aa: CASSLGQGNDEQFF; cdr3_nt: TGCGCCAGCAGCTTGGGACAGGGAAACGATGAGCAGTTCTTC
v_call: TRBV25-1; clone_size: few; cdr3_length: 16; d_call: TRBD1; j_call: TRBJ2-2; cdr3_aa: CASSELVGQLGGELFF; cdr3_nt: TGTGCCAGCAGTGAACTAGTGGGACAGCTAGGAGGGGAGCTGTTTTTT
v_call: TRBV5-1; clone_size: NA; cdr3_length: 15; d_call: NA; j_call: TRBJ1-1; cdr3_aa: CASSFKRETNTEAFF; cdr3_nt: TGCGCCAGCAGCTTTAAACGGGAGACGAACACTGAAGCTTTCTTT
v_call: TRBV23-1; clone_size: NA; cdr3_length: 17; d_call: TRBD1; j_call: TRBJ1-2; cdr3_aa: CASSPDRQGAKNLGYTF; cdr3_nt: TGCGCCAGCAGTCCAGATCGACAGGGGGCAAAGAATCTGGGCTACACCTTC
v_call: TRBV5-4; clone_size: NA; cdr3_length: 17; d_call: NA; j_call: TRBJ2-1; cdr3_aa: CASSAVGGSGPYNEQFF; cdr3_nt: TGTGCCAGCAGCGCGGTAGGGGGGAGCGGGCCCTACAATGAGCAGTTCTTC
v_call: TRBV30; clone_size: NA; cdr3_length: 14; d_call: NA; j_call: TRBJ2-7; cdr3_aa: CAWSVGGSSYEQYF; cdr3_nt: TGTGCCTGGAGTGTTGGGGGGTCTTCCTACGAGCAGTACTTC
v_call: TRBV7-2; clone_size: few; cdr3_length: 13; d_call: NA; j_call: TRBJ2-2; cdr3_aa: CASSFSPTGELFF; cdr3_nt: TGTGCCAGCAGCTTCAGTCCCACCGGGGAGCTGTTTTTT
v_call: TRBV28; clone_size: few; cdr3_length: 13; d_call: NA; j_call: TRBJ2-2; cdr3_aa: CASSPIWVGELFF; cdr3_nt: TGTGCCAGCAGTCCCATTTGGGTTGGGGAGCTGTTTTTT
v_call: TRBV18; clone_size: few; cdr3_length: 15; d_call: NA; j_call: TRBJ2-2; cdr3_aa: CASSPRNSDGGELFF; cdr3_nt: TGTGCCAGCTCACCAAGGAACTCGGACGGCGGGGAGCTGTTTTTT
v_call: TRBV6-5; clone_size: NA; cdr3_length: 14; d_call: TRBD1; j_call: TRBJ2-1; cdr3_aa: CASSPDRGHDEQFF; cdr3_nt: TGTGCCAGCAGTCCGGACAGGGGGCACGATGAGCAGTTCTTC
v_call: TRBV7-2; clone_size: few; cdr3_length: 14; d_call: NA; j_call: TRBJ1-5; cdr3_aa: CASSLDRGNQPQHF; cdr3_nt: TGTGCCAGCAGCTTAGATCGGGGAAATCAGCCCCAGCATTTT
v_call: TRBV5-1; clone_size: NA; cdr3_length: 16; d_call: NA; j_call: TRBJ2-2; cdr3_aa: CASSLAPSGNTGELFF; cdr3_nt: TGCGCCAGCAGCTTGGCCCCCTCGGGGAACACCGGGGAGCTGTTTTTT
v_call: TRBV6-5; clone_size: few; cdr3_length: 14; d_call: NA; j_call: TRBJ2-6; cdr3_aa: CASSYRAGANVLTF; cdr3_nt: TGTGCCAGCAGTTACCGGGCTGGGGCCAACGTCCTGACTTTC
v_call: TRBV18; clone_size: NA; cdr3_length: 14; d_call: NA; j_call: TRBJ2-5; cdr3_aa: CASSPNRPPETQYF; cdr3_nt: TGTGCCAGCTCACCCAATCGCCCTCCCGAGACCCAGTACTTC
v_call: TRBV7-9; clone_size: few; cdr3_length: 15; d_call: NA; j_call: TRBJ1-5; cdr3_aa: CASSLQSQTNQPQHF; cdr3_nt: TGTGCCAGCAGCTTACAGTCACAGACCAATCAGCCCCAGCATTTT
v_call: TRBV5-1; clone_size: few; cdr3_length: 14; d_call: NA; j_call: TRBJ1-1; cdr3_aa: CASSLAPGMTEAFF; cdr3_nt: TGCGCCAGCAGCTTGGCCCCGGGAATGACTGAAGCTTTCTTT
v_call: TRBV30; clone_size: NA; cdr3_length: 15; d_call: NA; j_call: TRBJ1-2; cdr3_aa: CAWKPFPGLPYGYTF; cdr3_nt: TGTGCCTGGAAGCCCTTCCCGGGACTGCCCTATGGCTACACCTTC
v_call: TRBV6-1; clone_size: few; cdr3_length: 14; d_call: TRBD2; j_call: TRBJ2-5; cdr3_aa: CASSMTSGGETQYF; cdr3_nt: TGTGCCAGCAGTATGACTAGCGGAGGGGAGACCCAGTACTTC
v_call: TRBV2; clone_size: few; cdr3_length: 16; d_call: TRBD2; j_call: TRBJ2-4; cdr3_aa: CASTRGLVFAKNIQYF; cdr3_nt: TGTGCCAGCACTCGTGGACTAGTTTTTGCCAAAAACATTCAGTACTTC
v_call: TRBV4-3; clone_size: NA; cdr3_length: 17; d_call: NA; j_call: TRBJ1-5; cdr3_aa: CASSQEYVVGWGQPQHF; cdr3_nt: TGCGCCAGCAGCCAAGAATATGTGGTCGGCTGGGGGCAGCCCCAGCATTTT
v_call: TRBV19; clone_size: NA; cdr3_length: 13; d_call: TRBD1; j_call: TRBJ1-5; cdr3_aa: CASHRGLGQPQHF; cdr3_nt: TGTGCCAGCCACAGGGGGCTGGGGCAGCCCCAGCATTTT
v_call: TRBV20-1; clone_size: few; cdr3_length: 11; d_call: TRBD1; j_call: TRBJ2-1; cdr3_aa: CSARGRNEQFF; cdr3_nt: TGCAGTGCCAGGGGGCGCAATGAGCAGTTCTTC